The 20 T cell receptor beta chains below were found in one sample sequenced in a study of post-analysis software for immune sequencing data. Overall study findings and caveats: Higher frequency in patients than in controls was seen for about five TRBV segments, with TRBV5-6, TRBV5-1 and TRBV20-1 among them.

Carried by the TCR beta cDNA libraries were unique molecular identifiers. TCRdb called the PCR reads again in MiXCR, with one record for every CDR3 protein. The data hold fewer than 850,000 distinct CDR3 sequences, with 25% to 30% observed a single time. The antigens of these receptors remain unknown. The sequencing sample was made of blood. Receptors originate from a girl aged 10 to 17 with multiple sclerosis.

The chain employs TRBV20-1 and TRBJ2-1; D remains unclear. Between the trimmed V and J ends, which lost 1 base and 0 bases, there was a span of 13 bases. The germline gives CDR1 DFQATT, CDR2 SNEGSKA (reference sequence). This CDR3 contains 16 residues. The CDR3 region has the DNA TGCAGTGCTAGAGTCTACACCCTGAGCTCCTACAATGAGCAGTTCTTC. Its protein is CSARVYTLSSYNEQFF.

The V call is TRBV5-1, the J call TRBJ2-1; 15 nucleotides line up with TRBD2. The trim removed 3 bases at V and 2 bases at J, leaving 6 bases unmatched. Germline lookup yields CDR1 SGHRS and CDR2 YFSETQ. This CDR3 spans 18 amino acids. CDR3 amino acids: CASSSGLAGGLPYNEQFF. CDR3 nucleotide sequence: TGCGCCAGCAGCTCCGGACTAGCGGGGGGGCTTCCCTACAATGAGCAGTTCTTC.

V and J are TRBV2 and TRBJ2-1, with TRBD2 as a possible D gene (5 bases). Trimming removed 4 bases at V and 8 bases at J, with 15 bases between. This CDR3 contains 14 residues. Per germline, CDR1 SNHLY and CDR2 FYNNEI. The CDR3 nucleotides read TGTGCCAGCAGTGGGATACTATTGGGAGATGAGCAGTTCTTC. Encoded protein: CASSGILLGDEQFF. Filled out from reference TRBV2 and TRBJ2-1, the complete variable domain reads EPEVTQTPSHQVTQMGQEVILRCVPISNHLYFYWYRQILGQKVEFLVSFYNNEISEKSEIFDDQFSVERPDGSNFTLKIRSTKLEDSAMYFCASSGILLGDEQFFGPGTRLTVL.

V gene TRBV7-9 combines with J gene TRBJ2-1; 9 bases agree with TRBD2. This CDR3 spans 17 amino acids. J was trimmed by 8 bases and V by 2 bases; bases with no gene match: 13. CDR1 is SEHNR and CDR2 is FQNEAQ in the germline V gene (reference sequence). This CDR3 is CASSLFGIAGEGDEQFF. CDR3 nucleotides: TGTGCCAGCAGCTTATTCGGCATAGCGGGAGAGGGCGATGAGCAGTTCTTC. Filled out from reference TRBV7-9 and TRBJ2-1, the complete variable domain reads DTGVSQNPRHKITKRGQNVTFRCDPISEHNRLYWYRQTLGQGPEFLTYFQNEAQLEKSRLLSDRFSAERPKGSFSTLEIQRTEQGDSAMYLCASSLFGIAGEGDEQFFGPGTRLTVL.

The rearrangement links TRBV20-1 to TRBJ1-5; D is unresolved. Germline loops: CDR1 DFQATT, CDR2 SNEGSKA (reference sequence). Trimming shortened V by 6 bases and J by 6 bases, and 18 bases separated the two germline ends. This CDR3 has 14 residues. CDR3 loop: CSASGGRVAQPQHF. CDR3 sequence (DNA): TGCAGTGCATCGGGTGGGAGGGTCGCTCAGCCCCAGCATTTT.

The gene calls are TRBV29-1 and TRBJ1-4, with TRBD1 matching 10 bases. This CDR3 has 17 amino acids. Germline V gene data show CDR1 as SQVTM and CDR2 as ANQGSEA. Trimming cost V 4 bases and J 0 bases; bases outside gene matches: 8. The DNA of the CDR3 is TGCAGCGTTGGATTTCCGGGACAGGGGACAACTAATGAAAAACTGTTTTTT. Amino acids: CSVGFPGQGTTNEKLFF. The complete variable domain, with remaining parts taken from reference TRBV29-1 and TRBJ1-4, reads SAVISQKPSRDICQRGTSLTIQCQVDSQVTMMFWYRQQPGQSLTLIATANQGSEATYESGFVIDKFPISRPNLTFSTLTVSNMSPEDSSIYLCSVGFPGQGTTNEKLFFGSGTQLSVL.

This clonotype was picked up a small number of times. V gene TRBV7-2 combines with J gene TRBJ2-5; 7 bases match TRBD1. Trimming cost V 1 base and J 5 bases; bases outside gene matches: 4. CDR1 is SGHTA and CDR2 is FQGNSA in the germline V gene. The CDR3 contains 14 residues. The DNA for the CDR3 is TGTGCCAGCAGCTTAGAGGTGGGACAGGAGACCCAGTACTTC. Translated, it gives CASSLEVGQETQYF.

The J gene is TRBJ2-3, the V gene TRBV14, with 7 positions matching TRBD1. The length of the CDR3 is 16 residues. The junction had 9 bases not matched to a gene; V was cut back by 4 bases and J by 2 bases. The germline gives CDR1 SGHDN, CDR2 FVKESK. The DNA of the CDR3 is TGTGCCAGCAGCCCCTGGGACAGACGAAACACAGATACGCAGTATTTT. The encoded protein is CASSPWDRRNTDTQYF. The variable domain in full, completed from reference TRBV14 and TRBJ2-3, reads EAGVTQFPSHSVIEKGQTVTLRCDPISGHDNLYWYRRVMGKEIKFLLHFVKESKQDESGMPNNRFLAERTGGTYSTLKVQPAELEDSGVYFCASSPWDRRNTDTQYFGPGTRLTVL.

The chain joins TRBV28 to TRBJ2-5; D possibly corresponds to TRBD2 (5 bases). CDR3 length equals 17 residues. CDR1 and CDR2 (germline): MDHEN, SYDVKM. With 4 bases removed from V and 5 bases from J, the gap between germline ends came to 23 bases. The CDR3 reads CASSSLHRAGLSETQYF. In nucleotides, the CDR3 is TGTGCCAGCAGTTCCCTGCACCGTGCGGGCCTTTCTGAGACCCAGTACTTC.

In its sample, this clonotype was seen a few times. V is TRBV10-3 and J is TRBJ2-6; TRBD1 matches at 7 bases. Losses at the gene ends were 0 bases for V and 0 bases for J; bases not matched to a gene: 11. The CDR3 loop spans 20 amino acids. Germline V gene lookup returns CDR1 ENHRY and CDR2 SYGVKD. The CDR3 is CAISESYGSGGDSGANVLTF. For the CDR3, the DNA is TGTGCCATCAGTGAGTCGTACGGGTCAGGGGGAGACTCTGGGGCCAACGTCCTGACTTTC.

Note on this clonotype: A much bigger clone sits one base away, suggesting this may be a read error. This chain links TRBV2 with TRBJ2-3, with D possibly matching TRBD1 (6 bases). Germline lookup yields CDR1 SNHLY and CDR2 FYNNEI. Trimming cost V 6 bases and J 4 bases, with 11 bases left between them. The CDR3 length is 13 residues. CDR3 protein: CASRDSISDTQYF. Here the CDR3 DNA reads TGTGCCAGCAGGGACAGTATCTCAGATACGCAGTATTTT.

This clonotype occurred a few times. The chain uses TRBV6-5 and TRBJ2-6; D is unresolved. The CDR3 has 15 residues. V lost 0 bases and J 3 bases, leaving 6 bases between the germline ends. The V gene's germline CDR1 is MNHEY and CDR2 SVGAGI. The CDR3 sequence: CASSYSLGGANVLTF. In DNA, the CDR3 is TGTGCCAGCAGTTACTCATTAGGTGGGGCCAACGTCCTGACTTTC.

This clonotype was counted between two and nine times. Here the CDR3 DNA reads TGTGCCAGCAGCCTCCCGACTGAGCGGGGTCGAGAGACCCAGTACTTC. This encodes CASSLPTERGRETQYF. The V gene is TRBV7-9, the J gene TRBJ2-5, with 7 bases fitting TRBD2. The CDR3 sequence is 16 residues long. Losses at the gene ends were 5 bases for V and 4 bases for J; bases not matched to a gene: 13. The V gene's germline CDR1 is SEHNR and CDR2 FQNEAQ (reference sequence).

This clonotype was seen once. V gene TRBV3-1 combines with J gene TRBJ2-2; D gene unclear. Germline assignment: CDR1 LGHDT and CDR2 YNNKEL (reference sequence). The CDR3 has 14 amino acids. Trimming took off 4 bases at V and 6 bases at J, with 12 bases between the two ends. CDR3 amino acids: CASSPQRHSGELFF. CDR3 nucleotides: TGTGCCAGCAGCCCCCAAAGGCATTCCGGGGAGCTGTTTTTT.

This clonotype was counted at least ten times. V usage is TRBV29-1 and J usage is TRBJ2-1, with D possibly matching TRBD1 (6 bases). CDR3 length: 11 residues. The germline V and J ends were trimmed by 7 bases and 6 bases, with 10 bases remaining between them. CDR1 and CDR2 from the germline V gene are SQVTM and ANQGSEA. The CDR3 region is CSATGLNEQFF. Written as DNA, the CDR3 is TGCAGCGCGACAGGACTCAATGAGCAGTTCTTC.

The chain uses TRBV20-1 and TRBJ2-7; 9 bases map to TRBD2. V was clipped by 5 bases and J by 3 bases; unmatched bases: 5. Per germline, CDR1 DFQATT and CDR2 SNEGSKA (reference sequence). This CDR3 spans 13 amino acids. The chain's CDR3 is CSAHSGRDYEQYF. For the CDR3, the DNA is TGCAGTGCTCATAGCGGGAGAGACTACGAGCAGTACTTC.

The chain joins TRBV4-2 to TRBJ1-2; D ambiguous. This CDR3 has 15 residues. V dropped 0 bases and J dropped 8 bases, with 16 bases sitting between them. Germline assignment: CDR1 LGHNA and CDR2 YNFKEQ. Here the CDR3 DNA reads TGTGCCAGCAGCCAAGAGGGCGGAGCACGCCGGGGCTACACCTTC. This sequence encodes CASSQEGGARRGYTF.

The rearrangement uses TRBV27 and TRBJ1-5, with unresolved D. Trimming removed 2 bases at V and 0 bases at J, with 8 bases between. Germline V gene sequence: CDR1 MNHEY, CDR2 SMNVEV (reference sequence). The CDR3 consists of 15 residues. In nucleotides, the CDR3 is TGTGCCAGCAGTTTACTGCCCCCTAGCAATCAGCCCCAGCATTTT. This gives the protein CASSLLPPSNQPQHF.

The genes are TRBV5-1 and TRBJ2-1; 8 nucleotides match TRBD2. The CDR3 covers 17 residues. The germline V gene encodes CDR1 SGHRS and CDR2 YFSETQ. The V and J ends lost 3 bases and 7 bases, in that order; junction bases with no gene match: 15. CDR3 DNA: TGCGCCAGCAGCTGGGCCCCCCGGGGGGGCGGAATGAATGAGCAGTTCTTC. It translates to CASSWAPRGGGMNEQFF.

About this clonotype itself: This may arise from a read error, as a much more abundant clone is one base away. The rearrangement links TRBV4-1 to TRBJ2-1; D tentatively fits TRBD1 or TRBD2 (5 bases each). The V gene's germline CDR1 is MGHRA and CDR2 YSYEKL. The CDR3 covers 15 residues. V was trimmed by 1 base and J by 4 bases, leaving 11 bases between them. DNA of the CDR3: TGCGCCAGCAGCCAAGGGGGGAGCAGATACAATGAGCAGTTCTTC. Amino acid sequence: CASSQGGSRYNEQFF.